This T cell receptor beta chain derives from a study of T cell responses to AZD1222 COVID-19 vaccine. Sequenced by immunoSEQ multiplex PCR; TCRdb stores in-frame clones only, minus some. The sample contains 64,000 or so clones, over 80% of which appear only once. The germline V and J ends were trimmed by 3 bases and 0 bases, with 11 bases remaining between them. The CDR3 runs 15 residues. Germline CDR1 reads MNHNS; CDR2 reads SASEGT. The gene calls are TRBV6-1 and TRBJ1-1; D gene unclear. The TCR originated in an adult in good health. The sample consisted of peripheral blood, taken on day 0 of AZD1222 vaccination. In DNA form, the CDR3 reads TGTGCCAGCAGTGACCCGGGCGCGGTGAACACTGAAGCTTTCTTT. It encodes CASSDPGAVNTEAFF.